Below are 14 T cell receptor beta chains sequenced from a single sample in a study of tumor-infiltrating lymphocytes in primary liver carcinoma (dated by TCRdb to 2016 to 2017). The listed sequencing device is Illumina HiSeq 2500. Using a constant-region primer and ProtoScript II reverse transcriptase, TCRbeta-specific cDNA was reverse-transcribed from around 500 ng total RNA. The TCRbeta libraries were prepared through three rounds of nested multiplex PCR following a slightly modified ARM-PCR procedure. The first two PCR rounds used multiplex TRBV1-TRBV30 forward primers with a Cbeta reverse primer, each for approximately 9 cycles. TCRdb took the public reads, trimmed them with fastp at Q25, ran MiXCR for clone calling and kept in-frame beta chains. One record per CDR3 amino acid sequence lists the most common genes and DNA. This sample is represented by about 180,000 distinct CDR3 sequences; approximately 60% of them were singletons. The ten top clones hold less than 75% of the sample.

Blood RNA was extracted from unsorted whole blood using TRIzol reagent, and germline DNA was obtained with the DNeasy Blood & Tissue kit. Specimen: peripheral blood. The receptor source for this set is a man aged 35 to 55 with primary liver carcinoma and hepatitis B virus infection.

The chain combines TRBV28 with TRBJ2-2; no clear D gene. V was cut by 2 bases and J by 7 bases, with 11 bases left in between. From germline, CDR1 is MDHEN and CDR2 SYDVKM. This CDR3 is built from 14 residues. CDR3: CASSLGFVSGELFF. The CDR3 DNA reads as TGTGCCAGCAGTTTAGGATTTGTAAGCGGGGAGCTGTTTTTT.

To note about this clonotype: Mismatch with germline at one junction end may stem from a read error. The chain carries TRBV5-4 and TRBJ2-5; possible D gene TRBD2, 6 bases. The CDR3 length is 15 residues. Germline CDR1 is SGHNT and CDR2 is YYREEE (reference sequence). This CDR3 is CASSLVAGTQEIQYF. CDR3 in DNA: TGTGCCAGCAGCTTGGTTGCGGGGACCCAAGAGATCCAGTACTTC.

As to this clonotype: Given the absence of the conserved phenylalanine or tryptophan at the CDR3 end, a read error is likely. V gene TRBV29-1 combines with J gene TRBJ2-7, with TRBD1 matching over 7 bases. CDR1 is SQVTM and CDR2 is ANQGSEA in the germline V gene. The CDR3 covers 13 residues. CDR3 sequence (DNA): TGTAGCGTTGACAGGGACGGATCCTACGAGCAGTACCTC. This sequence encodes CSVDRDGSYEQYL.

There are a few counts of this clonotype. This chain uses TRBV6-6 with TRBJ1-2; TRBD1 matches at 8 bases. J gave up 6 bases and V 5 bases, and 11 bases lay outside the gene matches. The germline V gene has CDR1 MNHNY and CDR2 SVGAGI (reference sequence). The CDR3 length is 15 residues. This CDR3 is CASSNPTGGKDGYTF. The CDR3 nucleotides are TGTGCCAGCAGTAATCCTACAGGGGGGAAGGATGGCTACACCTTC.

The chain is built from TRBV4-1 and TRBJ1-4, with 11 bases that match TRBD1. The V segment lost 4 bases and the J segment 3 bases; nucleotides outside the gene matches: 7. The CDR3 sequence is 17 residues long. Germline lookup yields CDR1 MGHRA and CDR2 YSYEKL. In nucleotides, the CDR3 is TGCGCCAGCAGCCCAACCGGGACAGGGGGACCTAATGAAAAACTGTTTTTT. The encoded protein is CASSPTGTGGPNEKLFF.

Points on this clonotype: Mismatch with germline at one junction end may stem from a read error. The V gene is TRBV11-2, the J gene TRBJ2-3; a possible D gene is TRBD1 (5 bases). The V gene's germline CDR1 is SGHAT and CDR2 FQNNGV. The CDR3 has 14 residues. The CDR3 here is CASSLRGGADTQYF. The CDR3 DNA sequence: TGTGCAAGCAGCTTAAGGGGCGGCGCAGATACGCAGTATTTT.

The chain employs TRBV29-1 and TRBJ2-7; 12 bases fit TRBD1. Germline assignment: CDR1 SQVTM and CDR2 ANQGSEA. With 4 bases clipped from V and 3 bases from J, the junction kept 22 bases outside the gene matches. The CDR3 covers 20 residues. Here the CDR3 reads CSVVGRGPGTGGDRGYEQYF. The CDR3, as DNA: TGCAGCGTTGTAGGAAGGGGACCCGGGACAGGGGGCGATCGAGGCTACGAGCAGTACTTC.

In the case of this clonotype: A much larger clone differs by one base, so this may be a read error. The chain has TRBV10-3 and TRBJ2-1; possibly TRBD2 for D (5 bases). This CDR3 comprises 13 residues. Per germline, CDR1 ENHRY and CDR2 SYGVKD. CDR3 amino acids: CTISDPRDREQFF. The CDR3, as DNA: TGTACCATCAGTGACCCACGGGATCGCGAGCAGTTCTTC.

This clonotype was found a few times. The chain employs TRBV30 and TRBJ1-6; D gene unclear. V lost 4 bases and J lost 14, with 15 bases in between. In germline, CDR1 is GTSNPN, CDR2 SVGIG (reference sequence). There are 12 residues in the CDR3. CDR3 in DNA: TGTGCCTGGACCCACACGGCGACGACCCTCCACTTT. It translates to CAWTHTATTLHF.

This rearrangement joins TRBV7-9 to TRBJ1-1; D is unresolved. The CDR3 has 13 amino acids. Trimming removed 3 bases from V and 5 bases from J, with 10 bases in between. Germline loops: CDR1 SEHNR, CDR2 FQNEAQ (reference sequence). The CDR3 spells CASSFAPGTEAFF. The DNA of the CDR3 is TGTGCCAGCAGCTTCGCACCGGGGACTGAAGCTTTCTTT.

The chain employs TRBV11-1 and TRBJ1-1; D remains ambiguous. The germline V gene encodes CDR1 SGHAT and CDR2 FQDESV (reference sequence). V was clipped by 6 bases and J by 10 bases, with 21 bases between them. The CDR3 is 14 residues long. The CDR3 bases are TGTGCCAGCAGTTTCACACCCATGAACATTGGAGCTTTCTTT. This codes for CASSFTPMNIGAFF.

The chain is built from TRBV13 and TRBJ2-7, with D unclear. The CDR3 runs to 14 residues. CDR1 PRHDT and CDR2 FYEKMQ come from the germline V gene (reference sequence). V was pared by 4 bases and J by 0 bases, with 10 bases between. The CDR3 protein is CASSSQRSSYEQYF. CDR3 sequence (DNA): TGTGCCAGCAGCTCACAGAGATCCTCCTACGAGCAGTACTTC.

This clonotype was seen only a few times. Since a much larger clone is just one base distant, this may be a read error. The chain couples TRBV11-2 to TRBJ2-7, with a tentative D call TRBD1 (7 bases). The CDR3 covers 16 residues. CDR1 is SGHAT and CDR2 is FQNNGV in the germline V gene. The CDR3 DNA follows: TGTGTCAGCAGGAAACCAGGGGGAGGAGGCCCTAGGGAGCAGTACTTC. This encodes CVSRKPGGGGPREQYF.

The chain carries TRBV6-5 and TRBJ2-1, with 10 positions matching TRBD2. CDR3 size: 16 residues. V shed 5 bases, J shed 9 bases, and the junction held 13 bases outside the gene matches. Germline lookup yields CDR1 MNHEY and CDR2 SVGAGI. CDR3 in amino acids: CASSLLRAGGPSEQFF. The CDR3 DNA follows: TGTGCCAGCAGTCTACTGCGAGCGGGAGGGCCCTCTGAGCAGTTCTTC.